Listed below are T cell receptor beta chains from one sample, sequenced in a study of Tregs in tolerant kidney transplant recipients. Repertoires were generated with immunoSEQ multiplex PCR, while TCRdb's copy carries only in-frame clones and drops some. The table records approximately 260,000 clones, 80% to 85% of them present only once. Sequencing was carried out using CD4+ T cells from blood. The receptors come from a human donor in good health. The CDR3 runs from the conserved cysteine through the conserved F or W. D genes are given only for firm matches. Some rows mark clone size as missing; the rest say once, few, many or name a class of expanded clone.

TRBJ2-7 TRBV11-3 NA TRBD1 TGTGCCAGCAGCTCCCGGACAGGGCCGGAAGAGCAGTACTTC CASSSRTGPEEQYF
TRBJ2-3 TRBV7-6 few NA TGTGCCAGCAGCTTAGAAACCACCTGGACGGAAAGCACAGATACGCAGTATTTT CASSLETTWTESTDTQYF
TRBJ2-1 TRBV18 NA TRBD2 TGTGCCAGCTCAGTGACTAGCGGGGCCTACAATGAGCAGTTCTTC CASSVTSGAYNEQFF
TRBJ2-7 TRBV10-3 NA TRBD2 TGTGCCATCAGTGAGTCGTCGGGGACTAGCTCCTACGAGCAGTACTTC CAISESSGTSSYEQYF
TRBJ2-1 TRBV10-3 NA TRBD2 TGTGCCATCAGTGCAGTGACTAGCGGCTACAATGAGCAGTTCTTC CAISAVTSGYNEQFF
TRBJ2-1 TRBV5-4 NA NA TGTGCCAGCAGCTTGGGCCGGGAGCCATCCTACAATGAGCAGTTCTTC CASSLGREPSYNEQFF
TRBJ1-1 TRBV19 NA NA TGTGCCAGCTCCGATGCTTTGAACACTGAAGCTTTCTTT CASSDALNTEAFF
TRBJ2-5 TRBV7-3 NA NA TGTGCCAGCAGCTCCGGCAAGTACCAAGAGACCCAGTACTTC CASSSGKYQETQYF
TRBJ1-1 TRBV2 NA NA TGTGCCAGCAGGAAACTCATGAACACTGAAGCTTTCTTT CASRKLMNTEAFF
TRBJ1-5 TRBV19 NA NA TGTGCCAGTAGTCACCCACGGTTCCGGAGCAATCAGCCCCAGCATTTT CASSHPRFRSNQPQHF
TRBJ2-3 TRBV7-6 NA TRBD1 TGTGCCAGCAGCTTAGGGACAGGGGGCGTAGATACGCAGTATTTT CASSLGTGGVDTQYF
TRBJ2-7 TRBV5-4 NA NA TGTGCCAGCAGCGGTTCCTACGAGCAGTACTTC CASSGSYEQYF
TRBJ1-2 TRBV5-1 NA NA TGCGCCAGCGGTCAGGACGGAAGATATGGCTACACCTTC CASGQDGRYGYTF
TRBJ2-5 TRBV5-1 NA NA TGCGCCAGCAGTTACGGAGGCGACCCCCAAGAGACCCAGTACTTC CASSYGGDPQETQYF
TRBJ1-1 TRBV6-1 few NA TGTGCCAGTTTTAGGCGGGACACTGAAGCTTTCTTT CASFRRDTEAFF
TRBJ2-3 TRBV5-1 NA TRBD2 TGCGCCAGCAGCTTGGGGGGACTAGCGGGCTCCCGCACAGATACGCAGTATTTT CASSLGGLAGSRTDTQYF
TRBJ1-4 TRBV15 NA NA TGTGCCACCAGCAACCGGCCTGCAACTAATGAAAAACTGTTTTTT CATSNRPATNEKLFF
TRBJ2-7 TRBV6-6 NA TRBD2 TGTGCCAGCAGCCTTAGCGGGCCGAGCTCCTACGAGCAGTACTTC CASSLSGPSSYEQYF
TRBJ2-5 TRBV9 NA NA TGTGCCAGCAGCGTTCGGATGATGGAGACCCAGTACTTC CASSVRMMETQYF
TRBJ1-4 TRBV10-3 few TRBD1 TGTGCCATCAGTGAGCCAGGGGGCGGAAATGAAAAACTGTTTTTT CAISEPGGGNEKLFF
TRBJ2-3 TRBV5-1 NA NA TGCGCCAGCAGCAGGGGACAACCAAGCAGCGCAGATACGCAGTATTTT CASSRGQPSSADTQYF
TRBJ1-4 TRBV6-1 NA TRBD1 TGTGCCAGCCGGGGGCCCGGGACAGGGTATGAAAAACTGTTTTTT CASRGPGTGYEKLFF
TRBJ1-1 TRBV4-1 NA NA TGCGCCAGCAGCCAAGTGGGGAGTCACACTGAAGCTTTCTTT CASSQVGSHTEAFF
TRBJ1-2 TRBV30 NA NA TGTGCCTGGAGTCGGAGGGACTATGGCTACACCTTC CAWSRRDYGYTF
TRBJ2-7 TRBV5-1 NA TRBD1 TGCGCCAGCAGCGGGGGGACAGGAAGCTACGAGCAGTACTTC CASSGGTGSYEQYF
TRBJ2-1 TRBV16 NA NA TGTGCCAGCAGCCATCGGGGCCCCCGCTCCTACAATGAGCAGTTCTTC CASSHRGPRSYNEQFF
TRBJ2-1 TRBV4-1 NA NA TGCGCCAGCAGATCTCGGGCCCTCGCCTACAATGAGCAGTTCTTC CASRSRALAYNEQFF
TRBJ2-4 TRBV6-1 NA NA TGTGCCAGCTGGACCAAGGCCTTAAAAAACATTCAGTACTTC CASWTKALKNIQYF
TRBJ1-6 TRBV27 NA NA TGTGCCAGCAGTATAGAAGGGGGTGTAAGGAATTCACCCCTCCACTTT CASSIEGGVRNSPLHF
TRBJ1-1 TRBV18 NA NA TGTGCCAGCTCACCCGTTGTGACTGTGGCTGCTGAAGCTTTCTTT CASSPVVTVAAEAFF
TRBJ1-1 TRBV18 NA NA TGTGCCAGCTCAAGCAGGGGATACAACACTGAAGCTTTCTTT CASSSRGYNTEAFF
TRBJ1-2 TRBV6-1 NA NA TGTGCCAGCAGTGAGTCAGGGCGAAGCTATGGCTACACCTTC CASSESGRSYGYTF
TRBJ1-1 TRBV18 NA TRBD1 TGTGCCAGCTCACCCTCCCCTTCAGGGGGCGCGGGGACTGAAGCTTTCTTT CASSPSPSGGAGTEAFF
TRBJ2-3 TRBV9 NA TRBD2 TGTGCCAGCAGCGTAGTGGCTAGCGGGGGAGATACGCAGTATTTT CASSVVASGGDTQYF
TRBJ1-2 TRBV5-1 NA NA TGCGCCAGCAGCCCCGGCGGGGGCGCGGGTTATGGCTACACCTTC CASSPGGGAGYGYTF
TRBJ2-1 TRBV7-3 NA TRBD2 TGTGCCAGCAGCTTGACGGGACTAGCGGAAAATGAGCAGTTCTTC CASSLTGLAENEQFF
TRBJ2-3 TRBV5-1 few TRBD1 TGCGCCAGCAGCCTAAGACAGGGAGCAGATACGCAGTATTTT CASSLRQGADTQYF
TRBJ2-5 TRBV5-4 NA NA TGTGCCAGCAGCTTTGGACAAGAGACCCAGTACTTC CASSFGQETQYF
TRBJ1-6 TRBV18 NA TRBD1 TGTGCCAGCTCAGCAGGGGGCCAAGATTCACCCCTCCACTTT CASSAGGQDSPLHF
TRBJ1-2 TRBV30 NA TRBD1 TGTGCCTGGAGTGGACAGGGGGTGTCAAACTATGGCTACACCTTC CAWSGQGVSNYGYTF
TRBJ2-3 TRBV7-2 NA NA TGTGCCAGCAGCTTTATTAAGTCCAAACTTGTCACAGATACGCAGTATTTT CASSFIKSKLVTDTQYF
TRBJ2-5 TRBV9 NA TRBD2 TGTGCCAGCAGCGTAGCCCCCCCGACTAGCGGCCAAGAGACCCAGTACTTC CASSVAPPTSGQETQYF
TRBJ1-1 TRBV18 NA NA TGTGCCAGCTCACCACCGAGCAGGGGGAACACTGAAGCTTTCTTT CASSPPSRGNTEAFF
TRBJ2-2 TRBV25-1 NA NA TGTGCCAGCAACCCCGCGGGTTCAAACACCGGGGAGCTGTTTTTT CASNPAGSNTGELFF
TRBJ2-7 TRBV7-9 NA NA TGTGCCAGCAGCTTAGAGGGGAGCGGGGAGCAGTACTTC CASSLEGSGEQYF
TRBJ1-1 TRBV6-1 NA NA TGTGCCAGCAGGGGCGGACGGAGCCTAGGAGCTTTCTTT CASRGGRSLGAFF
TRBJ2-3 TRBV2 NA TRBD1 TGTGCCAGCAGTGACGACAGGGTAACAGATACGCAGTATTTT CASSDDRVTDTQYF
TRBJ2-7 TRBV18 NA TRBD1 TGTGCCAGCTCACCACTCCGGGACAGGTCCTCCTACGGGCAGTACTTC CASSPLRDRSSYGQYF
TRBJ2-7 TRBV6-1 NA NA TGTGCCAGCAGGTTCTTTTACGAGCAGTACTTC CASRFFYEQYF
TRBJ1-3 TRBV5-1 NA NA TGCGCCAGCAGCTTGGCCGGGCAGAGTGTACCTGGAAACACCATATATTTT CASSLAGQSVPGNTIYF
TRBJ1-1 TRBV15 NA NA TGTGCCACCAGCAGAGTAACTGGAACCCGGGCCTACAACACTGAAGCTTTCTTT CATSRVTGTRAYNTEAFF